The rows below give T cell receptor beta chains drawn from one sample of a study of cytomegalovirus exposure and HLA in healthy donors. TCRdb keeps only in-frame clones here, not all; method: immunoSEQ multiplex PCR. Altogether about 160,000 clones are present, more than 75% being singletons, with the ten largest covering 2% to 2.5%. The sequencing input was PBMCs. These receptors were collected from a man in his late teens or twenties in good health and CMV-seropositive. Each CDR3 is given with its conserved first and last residue. A D gene is named only where the DNA matches it firmly. Size tells how often a clone was seen (once, few, many) or the class of an expanded clone, and some rows leave it out.

>TRBJ2-7|TRBV27|NA|TRBD2
CASALISSGSSYEQYF
TGTGCCAGCGCACTCATCTCTAGCGGGAGCTCCTACGAGCAGTACTTC
>TRBJ2-1|TRBV7-3|NA|TRBD2
CASFPGLAASSEQFF
TGTGCCAGCTTCCCGGGACTAGCGGCCTCCAGTGAGCAGTTCTTC
>TRBJ2-7|TRBV7-2|NA|TRBD1
CASSPRTGSYEQYF
TGTGCCAGCAGCCCTAGGACAGGGTCCTACGAGCAGTACTTC
>TRBJ1-1|TRBV19|once|NA
CASSNFRQTDEAFF
TGTGCCAGTAGTAACTTTAGGCAGACTGATGAGGCTTTCTTT
>TRBJ2-5|TRBV12-5|NA|TRBD1
CASGSRTGGAPETQYF
TGTGCTAGTGGTTCCCGGACAGGGGGCGCCCCGGAGACCCAGTACTTC
>TRBJ2-1|TRBV30|few|TRBD2
CAWSVGGGPSSYNEQFF
TGTGCCTGGAGTGTAGGCGGGGGGCCCTCCTCCTACAATGAGCAGTTCTTC
>TRBJ1-1|TRBV10-3|NA|NA
CAISDPEQGSRGAFF
TGTGCCATCAGTGACCCGGAACAGGGTTCTCGCGGAGCTTTCTTT
>TRBJ2-6|TRBV6-5|NA|TRBD1
CASSSGTGDGANVLTF
TGTGCCAGCAGTTCCGGGACAGGGGACGGGGCCAACGTCCTGACTTTC
>TRBJ2-5|TRBV6-5|NA|TRBD1
CASSYTSGQGMKTQYF
TGTGCCAGCAGTTACACATCGGGACAGGGGATGAAGACCCAGTACTTC
>TRBJ1-5|TRBV2|NA|TRBD1
CASSEVPTGINQPQHF
TGTGCCAGCAGTGAAGTCCCGACAGGGATCAATCAACCCCAGCATTTT
>TRBJ1-2|TRBV19|NA|NA
CASNGATNYGYTF
TGTGCCAGTAATGGGGCAACTAACTATGGCTACACCTTC
>TRBJ2-5|TRBV2|NA|TRBD2
CASGEVYGLALGETQYF
TGTGCCAGCGGAGAAGTTTACGGACTAGCCCTCGGAGAGACCCAGTACTTC
>TRBJ1-5|TRBV10-3|NA|TRBD1
CAISRQGDSNQPQHF
TGTGCCATCAGCCGACAGGGCGATAGCAATCAGCCCCAGCATTTT
>TRBJ2-3|TRBV27|NA|TRBD2
CASSLAGGSTDTQYF
TGTGCCAGCAGCCTAGCGGGGGGGAGCACAGATACGCAGTATTTT
>TRBJ2-5|TRBV4-1|few|TRBD2
CASSQGGLAGVQETQYF
TGCGCCAGCAGCCAAGGGGGACTAGCGGGGGTACAAGAGACCCAGTACTTC
>TRBJ2-3|TRBV2|NA|NA
CASSDRDLTDTQYF
TGTGCCAGCAGTGACCGGGATCTAACAGATACGCAGTATTTT
>TRBJ1-5|TRBV6-5|NA|NA
CASSLKRGFGQPQHF
TGTGCCAGCAGTTTGAAACGAGGTTTCGGACAGCCCCAGCATTTT
>TRBJ1-5|TRBV4-3|NA|NA
CASSQDTGDTQPQHF
TGCGCCAGCAGCCAAGATACAGGTGATACTCAGCCCCAGCATTTT
>TRBJ1-2|TRBV5-4|NA|NA
CASSLEAGNYGYTF
TGTGCCAGCAGCTTGGAGGCAGGAAACTATGGCTACACCTTC
>TRBJ2-7|TRBV10-3|NA|NA
CATTTGTTHYEQYF
TGTGCCACGACCACCGGGACAACTCATTACGAGCAGTACTTC
>TRBJ1-5|TRBV7-9|NA|TRBD1
CASSAPGTGTQPQHF
TGTGCCAGCAGCGCCCCCGGGACAGGGACTCAGCCCCAGCATTTT
>TRBJ1-3|TRBV29-1|NA|NA
CSVDREGGNTIYF
TGCAGCGTTGACAGGGAAGGTGGAAACACCATATATTTT
>TRBJ1-1|TRBV10-2|NA|NA
CASSDTQGMRTAFF
TGCGCCAGCAGTGATACGCAGGGGATGAGAACAGCTTTCTTT
>TRBJ2-2|TRBV27|NA|TRBD1
CASSYSGQGAWKLFF
TGTGCCAGCAGTTACTCGGGACAGGGGGCTTGGAAGCTGTTTTTT
>TRBJ1-1|TRBV6-5|NA|NA
CASREYGQMNTEAFF
TGTGCCAGCAGGGAGTATGGACAAATGAACACTGAAGCTTTCTTT
>TRBJ2-7|TRBV5-4|once|TRBD1
CASSLEGQVYEQYF
TGTGCCAGCAGCTTGGAGGGACAGGTCTACGAGCAGTACTTC
>TRBJ1-2|TRBV19|NA|TRBD1
CASSGQGAKHYGYTF
TGTGCCAGTAGTGGACAGGGGGCGAAGCACTATGGCTACACCTTC
>TRBJ2-3|TRBV6-1|NA|TRBD2
CASSVRTRMDTQYF
TGTGCCAGCAGTGTACGGACTAGAATGGATACGCAGTATTTT
>TRBJ2-7|TRBV5-8|few|NA
CASTPLGPGGGYEQYF
TGTGCCAGCACCCCCCTGGGACCCGGGGGAGGCTACGAGCAGTACTTC
>TRBJ2-2|TRBV2|once|NA
CASGTGAGGVSGELFF
TGTGCCAGCGGCACAGGGGCCGGCGGGGTATCCGGGGAGCTGTTTTTT
>TRBJ2-3|TRBV9|NA|NA
CASSVAGLGTDTQYF
TGTGCCAGCAGCGTAGCTGGACTGGGCACAGATACGCAGTATTTT
>TRBJ2-3|TRBV7-9|NA|TRBD2
CASSLEGRLAGFTDTQYF
TGTGCCAGCAGCTTAGAGGGGAGACTAGCGGGCTTCACAGATACGCAGTATTTT
>TRBJ2-2|TRBV5-4|NA|NA
CASSFSYAGDGELFF
TGTGCCAGCAGTTTCAGCTACGCAGGGGACGGGGAGCTGTTTTTT
>TRBJ2-3|TRBV11-2|NA|NA
CASSQGPGTDTQYF
TGTGCCAGCAGCCAGGGCCCCGGAACAGATACGCAGTATTTT
>TRBJ1-4|TRBV6-5|NA|NA
CASSWTENDEKLFF
TGTGCCAGCAGTTGGACAGAAAATGATGAAAAACTGTTTTTT
>TRBJ1-2|TRBV19|NA|NA
CASSVGTFGYTF
TGTGCCAGTAGTGTTGGGACATTTGGCTACACCTTC
>TRBJ1-4|TRBV30|NA|NA
CACRPSNEKLFF
TGTGCCTGTCGTCCTTCTAATGAAAAACTGTTTTTT
>TRBJ2-6|TRBV7-9|NA|NA
CASSLALNNPGANGLTF
TGTGCCAGCAGCTTAGCGCTCAACAACCCTGGGGCCAACGGCCTGACTTTC
>TRBJ2-2|TRBV25-1|NA|TRBD1
CASSGPGQGTGELFF
TGTGCCAGCAGTGGGCCCGGACAGGGGACCGGGGAGCTGTTTTTT
>TRBJ2-1|TRBV7-6|NA|TRBD1
CASSLPTGSNEQFF
TGTGCCAGCAGCTTACCGACAGGGTCCAATGAGCAGTTCTTC
>TRBJ1-1|TRBV5-1|NA|TRBD1
CASSLQGDRVEAFF
TGCGCCAGCAGCCTACAAGGGGACAGAGTTGAAGCCTTCTTT
>TRBJ1-5|TRBV30|NA|TRBD1
CAWSGGQGVSQPQHF
TGTGCCTGGAGCGGAGGACAGGGGGTTAGTCAGCCCCAGCATTTT